One sample yielded the 18 T cell receptor beta chains listed below, sequenced in a study of CD8+ T cells in alopecia areata. The sequencing template was cDNA reverse transcribed from extracted RNA. The protocol was immunoSEQ multiplex PCR, while the TCRdb copy is restricted to in-frame clones and leaves out a portion. The repertoire consists of around 200,000 clones, with about 53% occurring once and the leading ten covering more than 10%. Treatment here: oral pan-JAK inhibitor, 5-10 mg twice daily. The sequencing here drew on CD8+ T cells sorted from blood, taken at week 24, from a patient treated with tofacitinib. All receptors derive from a human donor with alopecia areata.

The genes are TRBV6-5 and TRBJ2-1, with D possibly TRBD2 on 5 matching bases. The V gene's germline CDR1 is MNHEY and CDR2 SVGAGI. The CDR3 sequence is 15 residues long. The ends were cut back, 6 bases at V and 8 bases at J, with 20 bases in the middle. CDR3 sequence: CASRPLAGLSDEQFF. The DNA for the CDR3 is TGTGCCAGCAGGCCTCTGGCGGGTTTAAGTGATGAGCAGTTCTTC.

This clone was seen more than once but under ten times. V usage is TRBV30 and J usage is TRBJ1-2; unclear D gene. Germline lookup yields CDR1 GTSNPN and CDR2 SVGIG (reference sequence). CDR3 length: 11 residues. The V and J ends lost 3 bases and 8 bases respectively, with 10 bases between them. The CDR3 reads CAWSHGGGYTF. The CDR3 bases are TGTGCCTGGAGCCATGGAGGGGGCTACACCTTC.

The gene calls are TRBV7-6 and TRBJ1-1, with 7 bases identical to TRBD1. This CDR3 spans 14 amino acids. V dropped 3 bases and J dropped 8; count of bases not matched to a gene: 9. The V gene's germline CDR1 is SGHVS and CDR2 FNYEAQ. The CDR3 loop is CASSLGQSGGEAFF. For the CDR3, the DNA is TGTGCCAGCAGCTTGGGACAGTCGGGAGGAGAAGCTTTCTTT.

The chain combines TRBV6-4 with TRBJ2-3; possible D gene TRBD2, 5 bases. Trimming removed 3 bases from V and 0 bases from J, with 13 bases in between. Germline loops: CDR1 MRHNA, CDR2 SNTAGT. CDR3 length: 16 residues. This chain's CDR3 is CASSDRLLSSTDTQYF. The CDR3 DNA sequence: TGTGCCAGCAGTGATCGACTACTTAGTAGCACAGATACGCAGTATTTT.

V gene TRBV7-8 combines with J gene TRBJ1-6; no clear D gene. The V end was cut by 1 base, the J end by 7 bases, with 14 bases between. Germline V gives CDR1 SGHVS, CDR2 FQNEAQ. The CDR3 length is 16 residues. The CDR3 region has the DNA TGTGCCAGCAGCTTAGGAAGAACTTCTACCAATTCACCCCTCCACTTT. Translated: CASSLGRTSTNSPLHF.

V usage is TRBV2 and J usage is TRBJ1-4; D unclear. This CDR3 spans 15 amino acids. V was pared by 5 bases and J by 4 bases, with 14 bases between. From germline, CDR1 is SNHLY and CDR2 FYNNEI. CDR3 nucleotide sequence: TGTGCCAGCAGTCCCCTAGACCGACTTAATGAAAAACTGTTTTTT. It is translated as CASSPLDRLNEKLFF.

The genes are TRBV6-1 and TRBJ2-1; no reliable D call. Deletions cut 6 bases from V and 0 bases from J, with 9 bases between. The CDR3 consists of 14 residues. Germline CDR1 and CDR2: MNHNS and SASEGT. CDR3 sequence reads: CASSPNLSYNEQFF. The CDR3 nucleotides read TGTGCCAGCAGCCCAAACCTCTCCTACAATGAGCAGTTCTTC.

This clone was observed a few times. The J gene is TRBJ2-3, the V gene TRBV7-9, with D perhaps matching TRBD2 (5 bases). Germline V gene lookup returns CDR1 SEHNR and CDR2 FQNEAQ (reference sequence). The CDR3 is 14 amino acids. Trimming cost V 3 bases and J 5 bases, with 12 bases left between them. The CDR3 is CASSLKLGGDTQYF. The CDR3 bases are TGTGCCAGCAGCTTGAAACTAGGAGGAGATACGCAGTATTTT.

This clone appeared a few times. The chain couples TRBV29-1 to TRBJ2-7; 11 bases align to TRBD1. The junction had 3 bases not matched to a gene; V was cut back by 4 bases and J by 4 bases. The length of the CDR3 is 13 residues. In germline, CDR1 is SQVTM, CDR2 ANQGSEA. The chain's CDR3 is CSVVWDRGYEQYF. CDR3 DNA sequence: TGCAGCGTTGTATGGGACAGGGGGTACGAGCAGTACTTC.

This rearrangement joins TRBV25-1 to TRBJ1-1; 8 nucleotides line up with TRBD1. V lost 1 base to trimming and J lost 9 bases; unmatched junction nucleotides: 4. Germline-derived CDR1 and CDR2 are MGHDK and SYGVNS. This CDR3 contains 13 residues. Here the CDR3 DNA reads TGTGCCAGCAGTGAATTGGTCAGGGGGCAAGCTTTCTTT. Translation: CASSELVRGQAFF. The whole variable domain, filled in from reference TRBV25-1 and TRBJ1-1, reads EADIYQTPRYLVIGTGKKITLECSQTMGHDKMYWYQQDPGMELHLIHYSYGVNSTEKGDLSSESTVSRIRTEHFPLTLESARPSHTSQYLCASSELVRGQAFFGQGTRLTVV.

The rearrangement joins TRBV7-2 to TRBJ2-5; D not resolved. Deletions cut 0 bases from V and 0 bases from J, with 2 bases between. Germline loops: CDR1 SGHTA, CDR2 FQGNSA. This CDR3 has 13 amino acids. In DNA form, the CDR3 reads TGTGCCAGCAGCTTAGCCTACCAAGAGACCCAGTACTTC. Translated, it gives CASSLAYQETQYF.

This clone was observed a few times. The gene calls are TRBV29-1 and TRBJ2-3; 9 bases map to TRBD2. The CDR3 sequence is 13 residues long. Germline V lookup: CDR1 SQVTM, CDR2 ANQGSEA. V lost 3 bases to trimming and J lost 6 bases; unmatched junction nucleotides: 4. The CDR3 spells CSVEASGADTQYF. The CDR3 DNA sequence: TGCAGCGTTGAGGCTAGCGGGGCGGATACGCAGTATTTT.

This sequence joins TRBV7-6 and TRBJ1-6, with 8 nucleotides matching TRBD1. The ends lost 1 base at V and 7 bases at J; junction bases unmatched: 15. Germline V gives CDR1 SGHVS, CDR2 FNYEAQ. The CDR3 runs 19 residues. CDR3 loop: CASSLGDSFRGLGNSPLHF. The CDR3 region has the DNA TGTGCCAGCAGCTTAGGAGACAGTTTCAGGGGGCTAGGCAATTCACCCCTCCACTTT.

The rearrangement uses TRBV4-3 and TRBJ2-1; no definite D call. This CDR3 is 15 amino acids long. CDR1 LGHNA and CDR2 YSLEER come from the germline V gene. Trimming stripped 0 bases from V and 6 bases from J, with 12 bases between. The CDR3 sequence is CASSQDWSAGNEQFF. The CDR3 DNA reads as TGCGCCAGCAGCCAAGATTGGTCAGCCGGCAATGAGCAGTTCTTC.

The CDR3 DNA is TGCGCCAGCAAGTCAGGGGGCGATGAAAAACTGTTTTTT. Amino acid sequence: CASKSGGDEKLFF. The chain recombines TRBV5-1 with TRBJ1-4; 8 nucleotides match TRBD1. The CDR3 length is 13 residues. J gave up 6 bases and V 6 bases, and 4 bases lay outside the gene matches. CDR1 is SGHRS, CDR2 YFSETQ, per germline.

The chain recombines TRBV4-3 with TRBJ2-7; D gene ambiguous. The CDR3 covers 13 residues. Trimming left V 0 bases short and J 4 bases short, with 7 bases between. Germline loops: CDR1 LGHNA, CDR2 YSLEER. The CDR3 DNA reads as TGCGCCAGCAGCCAAGATTTGGGGTACGAGCAGTACTTC. As protein: CASSQDLGYEQYF.

V gene TRBV9 combines with J gene TRBJ1-2; the match to TRBD1 covers 9 bases. V shed 4 bases, J shed 6 bases, and the junction held 4 bases outside the gene matches. Germline V lookup: CDR1 SGDLS, CDR2 YYNGEE. The CDR3 is made up of 13 amino acids. The CDR3 reads CASSTRQGDGYTF. The DNA for the CDR3 is TGTGCCAGCAGCACTCGACAGGGGGATGGCTACACCTTC.

This clone appeared a few times. The junction departs from the called germline gene at one end, perhaps through a read error. This same CDR3 is encoded by further DNA sequences in the sample. The genes are TRBV5-1 and TRBJ2-1, with D possibly being TRBD1 (6 bases). Per germline, CDR1 SGHRS and CDR2 YFSETQ. The CDR3 consists of 16 residues. DNA of the CDR3: TGTGCCAGCAGCTCGTCCGGGACACGCTTAGGGAATGAGCAGTTCTTC. Protein product: CASSSSGTRLGNEQFF. The complete variable domain, with remaining parts taken from reference TRBV5-1 and TRBJ2-1, reads KAGVTQTPRYLIKTRGQQVTLSCSPISGHRSVSWYQQTPGQGLQFLFEYFSETQRNKGNFPGRFSGRQFSNSRSEMNVSTLELGDSALYLCASSSSGTRLGNEQFFGPGTRLTVL.